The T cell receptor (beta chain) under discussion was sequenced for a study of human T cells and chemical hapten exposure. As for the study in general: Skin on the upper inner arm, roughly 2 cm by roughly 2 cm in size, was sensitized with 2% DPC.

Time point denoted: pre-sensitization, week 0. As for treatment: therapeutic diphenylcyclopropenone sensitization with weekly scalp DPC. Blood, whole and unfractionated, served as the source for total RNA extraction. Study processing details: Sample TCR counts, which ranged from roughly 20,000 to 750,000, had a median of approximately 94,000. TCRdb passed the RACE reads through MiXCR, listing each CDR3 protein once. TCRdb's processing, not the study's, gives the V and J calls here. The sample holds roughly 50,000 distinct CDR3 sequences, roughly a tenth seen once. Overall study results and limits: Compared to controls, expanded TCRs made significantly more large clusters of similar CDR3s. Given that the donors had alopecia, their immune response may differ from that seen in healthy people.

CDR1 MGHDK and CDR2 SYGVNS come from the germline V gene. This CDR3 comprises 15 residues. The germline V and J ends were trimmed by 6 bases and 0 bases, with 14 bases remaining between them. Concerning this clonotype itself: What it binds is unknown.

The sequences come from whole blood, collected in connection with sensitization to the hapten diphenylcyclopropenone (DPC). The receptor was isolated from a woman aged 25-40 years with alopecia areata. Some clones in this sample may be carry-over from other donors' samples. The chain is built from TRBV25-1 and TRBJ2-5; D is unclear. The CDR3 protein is CASSPRAIYQETQYF. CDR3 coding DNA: TGTGCCAGCAGCCCCCGGGCGATCTACCAAGAGACCCAGTACTTC.